This T cell receptor beta chain was recorded in a study of monozygotic twins with cystic fibrosis. Here immunoSEQ multiplex PCR was the method, and the copy in TCRdb shows in-frame clones only, minus some. The repertoire holds 30,000 or so clones, with 92% as singletons. Germline loops: CDR1 SGHDN, CDR2 FVKESK. This CDR3 has 15 residues. The J segment lost 9 bases and the V segment lost 1 base, leaving 11 bases of the junction unmatched. This chain links TRBV14 with TRBJ2-7, with 8 bases fitting TRBD1. The sample consisted of blood. The receptor's source is a girl aged 2-10 years with cystic fibrosis. CDR3 amino acids: CASSQGQGPVTGQYF. CDR3 DNA sequence: TGTGCCAGCAGCCAAGGACAGGGGCCGGTAACGGGGCAGTACTTC.